Presented here are 8 T cell receptor beta chains from one specimen sequenced in a study of blood T cells in healthy people across ages. A J-beta primer mix and a sample-barcoded 5' primer were used in a second PCR of about 7 to 12 cycles. TCRdb independently ran MiXCR on the 5' RACE reads; one entry per CDR3 protein. The sample lists around 940,000 distinct CDR3 sequences, roughly 51% occurring once. Sequencing used blood. Receptors were obtained from a woman aged 55-75 years in good health.

The V and J genes are TRBV9 and TRBJ2-7; D unclear. CDR3 length: 14 amino acids. V gave up 4 bases and J gave up 7 bases, with 18 bases separating them. Germline CDR1 is SGDLS and CDR2 is YYNGEE. The CDR3 DNA reads as TGTGCCAGCAGCCCCCAGAGCAGGAGCTTGGAGCAGTACTTC. Its protein is CASSPQSRSLEQYF.

This sequence joins TRBV4-1 and TRBJ2-1; D is uncertain. The V and J ends lost 2 bases and 10 bases respectively, with 9 bases between them. This CDR3 is built from 12 residues. From germline, CDR1 is MGHRA and CDR2 YSYEKL. The CDR3 region is CASSQSSPEQFF. CDR3 nucleotide sequence: TGCGCCAGCAGCCAAAGTAGCCCCGAGCAGTTCTTC.

Concerning this clonotype itself: At one end the junction does not follow the germline gene, possibly because of a read error. The rearrangement joins TRBV7-2 to TRBJ2-1; D is unresolved. The CDR3 length is 13 residues. Germline CDR1 is SGHTA and CDR2 is FQGNSA. The CDR3 spells CARSPTSYNEQFF. DNA of the CDR3: TGTGCCCGCAGCCCTACTTCATACAATGAGCAGTTCTTC. The full variable domain, completed using reference TRBV7-2 and TRBJ2-1, is GAGVSQSPSNKVTEKGKDVELRCDPISGHTALYWYRQSLGQGLEFLIYFQGNSAPDKSGLPSDRFSAERTGGSVSTLTIQRTQQEDSAVYLCARSPTSYNEQFFGPGTRLTVL.

The chain couples TRBV7-8 to TRBJ2-1, with D hard to call. CDR3 size: 15 residues. Trimming stripped 3 bases from V and 5 bases from J, with 14 bases between. The germline gives CDR1 SGHVS, CDR2 FQNEAQ. The CDR3 region has the DNA TGTGCCAGCAGCTTCACTTGGGGTGGGGACAATGAGCAGTTCTTC. The encoded protein is CASSFTWGGDNEQFF. The full variable domain, rest sourced from reference TRBV7-8 and TRBJ2-1, is GAGVSQSPRYKVAKRGQDVALRCDPISGHVSLFWYQQALGQGPEFLTYFQNEAQLDKSGLPSDRFFAERPEGSVSTLKIQRTQQEDSAVYLCASSFTWGGDNEQFFGPGTRLTVL.

This rearrangement joins TRBV20-1 to TRBJ2-7; 8 positions match TRBD1. The CDR3 totals 15 residues. The V and J ends lost 4 bases and 6 bases, in that order; junction bases with no gene match: 14. Germline V gene lookup returns CDR1 DFQATT and CDR2 SNEGSKA (reference sequence). CDR3 sequence: CSAIDPGQGWGEQYF. CDR3 DNA: TGCAGTGCTATCGACCCTGGACAGGGTTGGGGCGAGCAGTACTTC.

There are a few counts of this clonotype. This chain joins TRBV4-2 and TRBJ2-4; 7 bases are shared with TRBD1. The DNA end is more similar to TRBJ2-7, so the J call may be wrong. The CDR3 totals 16 residues. CDR1 is LGHNA and CDR2 is YNFKEQ in the germline V gene. CDR3 sequence: CASSQDLTGWGREQYF. The CDR3 DNA follows: TGTGCCAGCAGCCAAGACCTGACAGGGTGGGGGCGCGAGCAGTACTTC.

This clonotype has more than one count but fewer than ten. V gene TRBV5-1 combines with J gene TRBJ2-4, with a tentative D call TRBD2 (6 bases). CDR3 length equals 17 residues. Germline V gives CDR1 SGHRS, CDR2 YFSETQ. V dropped 2 bases and J dropped 3 bases, with 18 bases sitting between them. The CDR3 DNA reads as TGCGCCAGCAGCTTTGGCGCGTGGGAGGTGAACAAAAACATTCAGTACTTC. Translation: CASSFGAWEVNKNIQYF. Looking up the rest from reference TRBV5-1 and TRBJ2-4 gives the full variable domain: KAGVTQTPRYLIKTRGQQVTLSCSPISGHRSVSWYQQTPGQGLQFLFEYFSETQRNKGNFPGRFSGRQFSNSRSEMNVSTLELGDSALYLCASSFGAWEVNKNIQYFGAGTRLSVL.

The gene calls are TRBV2 and TRBJ2-1; D possibly matches TRBD1 or TRBD2 (5 bases each). V shed 6 bases and J shed 8 bases, with 17 bases lying between them. Per the germline V gene, CDR1 is SNHLY and CDR2 is FYNNEI. CDR3 length: 14 amino acids. The CDR3 region has the DNA TGTGCCAGCAGCGGGACCATGGTATCCCATGAGCAGTTCTTC. Its translation is CASSGTMVSHEQFF.